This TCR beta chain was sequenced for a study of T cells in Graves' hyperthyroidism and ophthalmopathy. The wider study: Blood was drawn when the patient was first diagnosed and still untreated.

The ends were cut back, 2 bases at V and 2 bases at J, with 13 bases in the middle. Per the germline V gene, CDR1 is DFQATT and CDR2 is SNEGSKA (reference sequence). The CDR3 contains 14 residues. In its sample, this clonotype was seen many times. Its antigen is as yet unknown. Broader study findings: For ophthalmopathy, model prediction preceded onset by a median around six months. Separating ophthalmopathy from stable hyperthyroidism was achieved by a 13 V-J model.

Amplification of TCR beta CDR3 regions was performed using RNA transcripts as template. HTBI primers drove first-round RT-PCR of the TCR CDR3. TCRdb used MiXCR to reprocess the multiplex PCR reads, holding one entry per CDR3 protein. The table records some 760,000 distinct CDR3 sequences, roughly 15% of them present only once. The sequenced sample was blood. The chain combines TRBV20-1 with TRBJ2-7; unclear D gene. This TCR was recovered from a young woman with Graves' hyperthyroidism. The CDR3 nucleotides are TGCAGTGCTAGAAACGACCGAGGAGCCTACGAGCAGTACTTC. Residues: CSARNDRGAYEQYF.